This TCR beta chain was captured by sequencing in a study of cytomegalovirus exposure and HLA in healthy donors. Study-wide background: HLA-typed donors were the source of about 85 million unique TCRs, which an early data release held.

PCR amplification relied on 60 Vbeta primers (plus 13 Jbeta primers). TCRdb's copy holds only in-frame clones and misses some; the assay was immunoSEQ multiplex PCR. The sample holds 90,000 to 120,000 clones, 79% seen once. CDR1 is SGHNT, CDR2 YYREEE, per germline (reference sequence). The CDR3 runs to 16 residues. V shed 6 bases and J 1 base; nucleotides not matched to a gene: 6. This chain uses TRBV5-4 with TRBJ2-3, with 12 bases identical to TRBD2. This clonotype was obtained from a woman aged 40-49 years in good health and CMV-seronegative. The sequencing sample was made of PBMCs. The CDR3 sequence: CASTLAGGGGTDTQYF. CDR3 in DNA: TGTGCCAGCACACTAGCGGGAGGAGGGGGCACAGATACGCAGTATTTT. The full variable domain, with the rest looked up from reference TRBV5-4 and TRBJ2-3, is ETGVTQSPTHLIKTRGQQVTLRCSSQSGHNTVSWYQQALGQGPQFIFQYYREEENGRGNFPPRFSGLQFPNYSSELNVNALELDDSALYLCASTLAGGGGTDTQYFGPGTRLTVL.